The rows below give T cell receptor beta chains drawn from one sample of a study of T cell responses to AZD1222 COVID-19 vaccine. Clones were sequenced by immunoSEQ multiplex PCR, and TCRdb holds only the in-frame ones, with some missing. The sample lists 84,000 or so clones, 65% to 90% occurring once. Sequencing was performed on peripheral blood, taken on day 0 of AZD1222 vaccination. These receptors were taken from an adult in good health. Both conserved end residues are part of each CDR3. The order of the fields is V gene, J gene, D gene, CDR3 protein. D genes are given only for firm matches.

TRBV28	TRBJ1-6	TRBD1	CATRTGGSSPLHF
TRBV12-5	TRBJ1-3	TRBD1	CASELTGSGNTIYF
TRBV2	TRBJ2-7	TRBD1	CASSLGQGLEQYF
TRBV30	TRBJ2-4	.	CAWSPGKAKNIQYF
TRBV28	TRBJ1-2	.	CASTLAPQGYGYTF
TRBV18	TRBJ2-4	TRBD1	CASSPQLTGGSNIQYF
TRBV19	TRBJ2-7	TRBD1	CASTPTGTNPEQYF
TRBV7-6	TRBJ2-5	TRBD2	CASSFFSGRAGETQYF
TRBV6-5	TRBJ1-1	.	CATMGQLNTEAFF
TRBV30	TRBJ2-3	.	CAWSVSALTDTQYF
TRBV9	TRBJ2-1	TRBD2	CASSVGSGSSNEQFF
TRBV14	TRBJ2-7	.	CASSQGVLPYEQYF
TRBV19	TRBJ1-1	TRBD1	CASAGQPNTEAFF
TRBV9	TRBJ2-1	TRBD2	CASSVVRSGASYNEQFF
TRBV18	TRBJ1-4	.	CASSPDADREKLFF
TRBV28	TRBJ2-7	.	CASSLVNEQYF
TRBV15	TRBJ1-4	.	CATSRDKGFNEKLFF
TRBV6-6	TRBJ2-7	TRBD1	CASRSGQGRYEQYF
TRBV5-1	TRBJ2-1	TRBD1	CASSLDGQGAPAAEFF
TRBV6-5	TRBJ1-5	TRBD1	CASSFQDRVANQPQHF
TRBV28	TRBJ2-3	TRBD2	CASSTREEAGMGTDTQYF
TRBV6-2/TRBV6-3	TRBJ2-1	TRBD2	CASSAITSGRGDEQFF
TRBV5-1	TRBJ2-1	.	CASSSDGSYEQFF
TRBV18	TRBJ2-4	.	CASSQEWAKNIQYF
TRBV15	TRBJ2-1	.	CATSRVQALQNEQFF
TRBV4-1	TRBJ1-2	.	CASSPLWGAVEGYTF
TRBV19	TRBJ1-5	.	CAGGGTHSNQPQHF
TRBV10-1	TRBJ2-1	TRBD1	CASSPGTGGVNEQFF
TRBV24-1	TRBJ1-5	.	CATQGQGNQPQHF
TRBV7-9	TRBJ2-7	.	CASSLQAGRYEQYF
TRBV7-3	TRBJ1-1	.	CASSLYQNTEAFF
TRBV11-2	TRBJ2-7	TRBD2	CASSSRLAGTSQYF
TRBV7-2	TRBJ1-1	.	CASSLVEGNEAFF
TRBV30	TRBJ1-5	TRBD1	CAWGTGTSNQPQHF
TRBV7-2	TRBJ2-1	TRBD2	CASTSAGGWHEQFF
TRBV19	TRBJ1-5	.	CASSQQGSQPQHF
TRBV15	TRBJ2-3	.	CATSRYGQTSQDTQYF
TRBV6-6	TRBJ1-1	.	CASSYTQPNTEAFF
TRBV19	TRBJ2-7	.	CASSVDYTYEQYF
TRBV4-3	TRBJ1-1	.	CASSQVLANTEAFF
TRBV27	TRBJ2-5	TRBD2	CASSWTSGSQTQYF
TRBV6-2/TRBV6-3	TRBJ1-1	.	CASSVARGTVSTEAFF
TRBV28	TRBJ2-7	TRBD2	CASKLLAGESYEQYF
TRBV27	TRBJ2-3	.	CASSFGRWDTDTQYF
TRBV7-2	TRBJ1-1	.	CASSLKIGGTEAFF
TRBV6-2/TRBV6-3	TRBJ1-1	TRBD1	CASSHGTGGSYTEAFF
TRBV19	TRBJ1-2	TRBD1	CASSSVAGRGHGYTF
TRBV4-2	TRBJ2-7	.	CASSQDDAASYEQYF